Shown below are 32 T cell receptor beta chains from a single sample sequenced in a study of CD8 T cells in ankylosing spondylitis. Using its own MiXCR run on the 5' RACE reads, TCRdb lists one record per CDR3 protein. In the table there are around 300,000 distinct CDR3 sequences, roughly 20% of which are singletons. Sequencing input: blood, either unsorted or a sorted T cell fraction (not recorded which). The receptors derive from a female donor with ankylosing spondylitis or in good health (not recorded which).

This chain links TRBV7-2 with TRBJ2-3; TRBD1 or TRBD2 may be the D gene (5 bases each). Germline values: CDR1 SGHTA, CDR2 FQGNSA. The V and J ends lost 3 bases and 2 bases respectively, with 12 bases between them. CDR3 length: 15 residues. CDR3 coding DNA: TGTGCCAGCAGCTTGTCGGGACCGGACACAGATACGCAGTATTTT. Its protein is CASSLSGPDTDTQYF. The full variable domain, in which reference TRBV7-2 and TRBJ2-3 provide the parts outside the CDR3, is GAGVSQSPSNKVTEKGKDVELRCDPISGHTALYWYRQSLGQGLEFLIYFQGNSAPDKSGLPSDRFSAERTGGSVSTLTIQRTQQEDSAVYLCASSLSGPDTDTQYFGPGTRLTVL.

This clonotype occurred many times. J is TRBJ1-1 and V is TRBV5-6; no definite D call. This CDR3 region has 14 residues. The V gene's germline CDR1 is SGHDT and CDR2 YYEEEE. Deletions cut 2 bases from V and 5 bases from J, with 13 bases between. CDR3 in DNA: TGTGCCAGCAGCTTCCGACAAACTGGGACTGAAGCTTTCTTT. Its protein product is CASSFRQTGTEAFF.

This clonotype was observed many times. The CDR3 region has the DNA TGCAGTGCTAGAGATCTCCGGCGGGACACAGATACGCAGTATTTT. As protein: CSARDLRRDTDTQYF. This chain uses TRBV20-1 with TRBJ2-3; D is possibly TRBD2 (6 bases). Germline V CDR1 and CDR2: DFQATT, SNEGSKA (reference sequence). CDR3 size: 15 residues. With 0 bases removed from V and 2 bases from J, the gap between germline ends came to 12 bases.

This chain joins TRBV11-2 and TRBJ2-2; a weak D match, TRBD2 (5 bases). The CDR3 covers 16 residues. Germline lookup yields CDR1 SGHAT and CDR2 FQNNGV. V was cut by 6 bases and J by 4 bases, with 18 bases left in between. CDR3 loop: CASSPRTSGVTGELFF. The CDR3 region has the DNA TGTGCCAGCAGTCCAAGAACGAGCGGAGTCACCGGGGAGCTGTTTTTT.

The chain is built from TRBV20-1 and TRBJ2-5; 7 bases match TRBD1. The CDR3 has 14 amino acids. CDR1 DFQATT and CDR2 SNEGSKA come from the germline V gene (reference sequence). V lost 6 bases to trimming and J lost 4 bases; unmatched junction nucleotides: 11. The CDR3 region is CSAPTGITGETQYF. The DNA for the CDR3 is TGCAGTGCCCCGACAGGGATCACGGGAGAGACCCAGTACTTC.

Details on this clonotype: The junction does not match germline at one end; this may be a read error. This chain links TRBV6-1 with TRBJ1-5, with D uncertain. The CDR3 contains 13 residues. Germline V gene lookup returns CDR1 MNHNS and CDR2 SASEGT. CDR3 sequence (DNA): TGTGCCTGCAGGAGGGTTGGCAATCAGCCCCAGCATTTT. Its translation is CACRRVGNQPQHF.

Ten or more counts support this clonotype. In nucleotides, the CDR3 is TGTGCCAGCAGCCCCGGGACTGGACTGAACACCGGGGAGCTGTTTTTT. It yields the protein CASSPGTGLNTGELFF. The genes are TRBV12-3 or TRBV12-4 and TRBJ2-2, with D possibly being TRBD2 (6 bases). The V gene lost 6 bases and the J gene lost 1 base, with 15 bases spanning the gap. There are 16 residues in the CDR3.

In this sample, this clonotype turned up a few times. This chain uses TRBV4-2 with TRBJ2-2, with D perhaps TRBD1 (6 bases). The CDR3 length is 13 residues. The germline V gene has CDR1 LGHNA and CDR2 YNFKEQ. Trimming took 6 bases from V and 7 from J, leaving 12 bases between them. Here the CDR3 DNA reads TGTGCCAGCAGTCCAGGGGAACGCGGGGAGCTGTTTTTT. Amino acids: CASSPGERGELFF.

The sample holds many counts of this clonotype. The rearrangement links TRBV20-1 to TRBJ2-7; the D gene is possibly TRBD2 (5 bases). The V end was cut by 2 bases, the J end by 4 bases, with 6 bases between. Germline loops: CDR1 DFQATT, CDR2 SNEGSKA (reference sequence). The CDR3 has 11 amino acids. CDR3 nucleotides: TGCAGTGCTAGACGCGGGTACGAGCAGTACTTC. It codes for CSARRGYEQYF.

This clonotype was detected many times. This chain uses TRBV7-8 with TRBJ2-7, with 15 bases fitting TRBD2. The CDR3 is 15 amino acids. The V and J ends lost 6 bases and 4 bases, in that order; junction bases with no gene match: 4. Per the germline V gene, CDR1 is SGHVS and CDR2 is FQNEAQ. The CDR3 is CASSLGLAGGYEQYF. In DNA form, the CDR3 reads TGTGCCAGCAGTCTCGGACTAGCGGGAGGGTACGAGCAGTACTTC.

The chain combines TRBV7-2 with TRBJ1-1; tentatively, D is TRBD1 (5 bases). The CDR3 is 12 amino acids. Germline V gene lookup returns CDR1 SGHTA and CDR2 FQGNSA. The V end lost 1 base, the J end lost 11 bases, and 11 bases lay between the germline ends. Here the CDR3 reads CASSLGGGYAFF. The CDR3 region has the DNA TGTGCCAGCAGCTTAGGCGGGGGATACGCTTTCTTT. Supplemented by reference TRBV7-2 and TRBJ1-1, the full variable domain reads GAGVSQSPSNKVTEKGKDVELRCDPISGHTALYWYRQSLGQGLEFLIYFQGNSAPDKSGLPSDRFSAERTGGSVSTLTIQRTQQEDSAVYLCASSLGGGYAFFGQGTRLTVV.

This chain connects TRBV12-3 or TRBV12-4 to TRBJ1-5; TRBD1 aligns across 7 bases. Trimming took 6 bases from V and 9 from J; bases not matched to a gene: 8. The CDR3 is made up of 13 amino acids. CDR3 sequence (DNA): TGTGCCAGCAGGGAAAGGGGGCTGCGGCCCCAGCATTTT. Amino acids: CASRERGLRPQHF.

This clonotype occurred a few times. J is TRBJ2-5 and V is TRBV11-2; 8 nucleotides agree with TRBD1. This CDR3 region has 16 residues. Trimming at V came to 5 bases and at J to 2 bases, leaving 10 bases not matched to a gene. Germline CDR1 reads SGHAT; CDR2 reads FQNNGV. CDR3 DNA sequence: TGTGCCAGCAGCCAAGGCAGGGGGCCTGGGCAAGAGACCCAGTACTTC. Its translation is CASSQGRGPGQETQYF.

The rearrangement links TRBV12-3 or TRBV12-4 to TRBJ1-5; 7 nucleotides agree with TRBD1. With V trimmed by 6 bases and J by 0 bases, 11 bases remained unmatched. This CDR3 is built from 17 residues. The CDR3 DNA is TGTGCCAGCAGCAACAGGATAGGGGGCTATAGCAATCAGCCCCAGCATTTT. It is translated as CASSNRIGGYSNQPQHF.

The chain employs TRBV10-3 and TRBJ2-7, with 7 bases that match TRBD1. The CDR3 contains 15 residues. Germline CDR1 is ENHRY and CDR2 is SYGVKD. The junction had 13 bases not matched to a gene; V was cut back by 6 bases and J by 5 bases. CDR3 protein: CAIRRPTGADNEQYF. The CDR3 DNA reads TGTGCCATCAGGAGACCCACAGGGGCGGATAACGAGCAGTACTTC.

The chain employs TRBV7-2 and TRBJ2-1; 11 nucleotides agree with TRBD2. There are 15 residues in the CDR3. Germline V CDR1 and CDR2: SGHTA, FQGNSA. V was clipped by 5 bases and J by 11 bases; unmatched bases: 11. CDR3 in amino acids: CASSPGLAGQLKQFF. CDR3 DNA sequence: TGTGCCAGCAGCCCTGGACTAGCGGGTCAACTGAAGCAGTTCTTC.

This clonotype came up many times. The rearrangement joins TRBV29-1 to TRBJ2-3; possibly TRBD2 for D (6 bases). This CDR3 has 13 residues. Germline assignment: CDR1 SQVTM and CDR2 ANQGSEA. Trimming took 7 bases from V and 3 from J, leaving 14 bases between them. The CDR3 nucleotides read TGCAGCGCCGACGCGGGATCGACAGATACGCAGTATTTT. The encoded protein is CSADAGSTDTQYF.

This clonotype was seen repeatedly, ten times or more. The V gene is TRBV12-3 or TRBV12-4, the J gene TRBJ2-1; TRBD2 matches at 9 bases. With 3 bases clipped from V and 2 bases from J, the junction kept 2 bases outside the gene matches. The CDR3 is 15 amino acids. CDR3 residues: CASSFGGRAYNEQFF. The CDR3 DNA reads TGTGCCAGCAGTTTCGGCGGGAGGGCCTACAATGAGCAGTTCTTC.

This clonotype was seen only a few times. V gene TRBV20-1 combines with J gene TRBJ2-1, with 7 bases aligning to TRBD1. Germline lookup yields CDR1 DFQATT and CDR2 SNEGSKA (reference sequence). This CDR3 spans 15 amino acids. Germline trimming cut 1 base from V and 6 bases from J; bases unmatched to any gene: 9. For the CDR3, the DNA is TGCAGTGCTAGAGGCCGGACAGGTCTCCCCAATGAGCAGTTCTTC. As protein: CSARGRTGLPNEQFF.

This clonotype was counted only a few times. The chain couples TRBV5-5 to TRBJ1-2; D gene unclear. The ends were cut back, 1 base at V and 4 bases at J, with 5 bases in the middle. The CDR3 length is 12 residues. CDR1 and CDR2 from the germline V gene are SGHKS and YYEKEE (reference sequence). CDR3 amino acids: CASSLRSYGYTF. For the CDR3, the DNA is TGTGCCAGCAGCTTGAGGAGCTATGGCTACACCTTC.

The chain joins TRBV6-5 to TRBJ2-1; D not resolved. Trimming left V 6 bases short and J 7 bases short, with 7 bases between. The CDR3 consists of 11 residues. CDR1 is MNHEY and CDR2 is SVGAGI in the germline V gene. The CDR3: CASSQRNEQFF. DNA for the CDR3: TGTGCCAGCAGCCAACGAAATGAGCAGTTCTTC.

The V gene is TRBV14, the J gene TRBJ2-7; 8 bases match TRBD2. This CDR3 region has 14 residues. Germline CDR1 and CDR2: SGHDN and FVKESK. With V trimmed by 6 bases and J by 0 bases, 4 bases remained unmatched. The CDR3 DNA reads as TGTGCCAGCAGGGGACTAGGGGACTCCTACGAGCAGTACTTC. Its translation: CASRGLGDSYEQYF. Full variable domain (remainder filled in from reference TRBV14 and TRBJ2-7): EAGVTQFPSHSVIEKGQTVTLRCDPISGHDNLYWYRRVMGKEIKFLLHFVKESKQDESGMPNNRFLAERTGGTYSTLKVQPAELEDSGVYFCASRGLGDSYEQYFGPGTRLTVT.

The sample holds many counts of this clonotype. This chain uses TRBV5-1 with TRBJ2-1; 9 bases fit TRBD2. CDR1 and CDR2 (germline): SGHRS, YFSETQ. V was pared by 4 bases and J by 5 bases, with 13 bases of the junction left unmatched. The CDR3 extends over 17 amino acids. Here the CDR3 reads CASSQTRAAGGHNEQFF. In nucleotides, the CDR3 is TGCGCCAGCAGCCAAACCAGGGCAGCGGGAGGCCACAATGAGCAGTTCTTC.

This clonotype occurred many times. The CDR3 protein is CATSADSSSTDTQYF. CDR3 bases: TGCGCCACCTCGGCGGACAGTTCTAGCACAGATACGCAGTATTTT. The rearrangement joins TRBV5-1 to TRBJ2-3, with D tentatively TRBD1 (6 bases). CDR3 length: 15 amino acids. V was cut by 9 bases and J by 0 bases, with 17 bases left in between. Germline assignment: CDR1 SGHRS and CDR2 YFSETQ.

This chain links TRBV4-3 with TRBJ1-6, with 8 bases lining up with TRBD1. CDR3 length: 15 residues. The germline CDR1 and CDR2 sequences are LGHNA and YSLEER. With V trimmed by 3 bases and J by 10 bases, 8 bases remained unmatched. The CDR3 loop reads CASSQADRGGSPLHF. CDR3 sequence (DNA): TGCGCCAGCAGCCAGGCAGACAGGGGTGGATCACCCCTCCACTTT.

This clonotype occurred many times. CDR3 region: CASSVTGDESTEAFF. DNA of the CDR3: TGTGCCAGCAGCGTCACAGGCGACGAAAGCACTGAAGCTTTCTTT. The chain is built from TRBV9 and TRBJ1-1; the D gene is possibly TRBD1 (5 bases). The CDR3 length is 15 residues. The V end lost 2 bases, the J end lost 4 bases, and 15 bases lay between the germline ends. Germline values: CDR1 SGDLS, CDR2 YYNGEE.

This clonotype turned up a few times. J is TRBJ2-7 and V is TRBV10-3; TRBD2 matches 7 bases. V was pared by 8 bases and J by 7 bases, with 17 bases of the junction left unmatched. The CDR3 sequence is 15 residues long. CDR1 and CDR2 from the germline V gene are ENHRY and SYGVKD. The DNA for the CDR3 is TGTGCCATCGGGGGGGAGAAGGGAAGGGCAGAGGAGCAGTACTTC. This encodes CAIGGEKGRAEEQYF.

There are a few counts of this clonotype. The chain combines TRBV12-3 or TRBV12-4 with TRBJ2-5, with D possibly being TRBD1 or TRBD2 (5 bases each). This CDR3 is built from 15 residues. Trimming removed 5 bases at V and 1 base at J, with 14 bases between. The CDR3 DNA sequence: TGTGCCAGCAGTCCCCCCCGGGGACGCCAAGAGACCCAGTACTTC. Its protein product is CASSPPRGRQETQYF.

CDR3 sequence: CASSSSDLSGRRGTQYF. DNA for the CDR3: TGTGCCAGCAGCTCTTCAGACCTTAGCGGGAGAAGGGGTACGCAGTATTTT. The rearrangement joins TRBV11-2 to TRBJ2-3; 9 nucleotides align to TRBD2. The V segment lost 4 bases and the J segment 8 bases; nucleotides outside the gene matches: 16. The CDR3 runs 17 residues. From germline, CDR1 is SGHAT and CDR2 FQNNGV.

CDR3 sequence reads: CASSLALERAVGAQYF. In DNA, the CDR3 is TGTGCCAGCAGCTTAGCGCTAGAACGGGCAGTCGGGGCGCAGTATTTT. This chain connects TRBV7-2 to TRBJ2-3; perhaps TRBD2 as D (5 bases). The CDR3 covers 16 residues. Trimming cost V 0 bases and J 10 bases, with 20 bases left between them. Germline CDR1 and CDR2: SGHTA and FQGNSA.

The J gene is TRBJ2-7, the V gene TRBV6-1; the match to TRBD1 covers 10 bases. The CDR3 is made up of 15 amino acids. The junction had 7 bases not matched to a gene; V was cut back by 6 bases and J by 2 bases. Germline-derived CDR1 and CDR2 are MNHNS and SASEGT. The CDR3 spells CASRNTGTGAYEQYF. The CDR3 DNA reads TGTGCCAGCAGAAACACCGGGACAGGGGCCTACGAGCAGTACTTC.

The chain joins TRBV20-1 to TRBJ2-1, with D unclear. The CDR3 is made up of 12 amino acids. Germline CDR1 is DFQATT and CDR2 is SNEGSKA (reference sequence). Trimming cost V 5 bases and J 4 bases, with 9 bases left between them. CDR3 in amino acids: CSAQSLYNEQFF. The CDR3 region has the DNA TGCAGTGCTCAAAGTTTGTACAATGAGCAGTTCTTC.